This TCR beta chain is from a study of T cell repertoires in cytomegalovirus infection. Study as a whole: Recently identified HLA-C-restricted and well-studied HLA-B-restricted CMV epitopes were used.

TCRdb re-derived calls from the reads in MiXCR, one entry per CDR3 protein. The data show around 770,000 distinct CDR3 sequences, about 29% seen once. Turning to this clonotype: Its antigen is unknown. It is likely a read error, because the conserved phenylalanine at the end of the CDR3 is missing.

The germline V gene has CDR1 DFQATT and CDR2 SNEGSKA (reference sequence). The CDR3 length is 14 residues. V was shortened by 6 bases and J by 2 bases, with 17 bases between the two germline ends. The J gene is TRBJ2-7, the V gene TRBV20-1, with D perhaps TRBD1 (5 bases). This TCR derives from a human donor in good health (CMV status not recorded). Some clones in this sample may be carry-over from other donors' samples. Source: cultured CD8+ T cells from PBMCs, taken from culture after CMV antigen stimulation. CDR3 sequence (DNA): TGCAGTGCCCCCCCCGACAGCAATCCCTACGAGCAGTACTCC. Residues: CSAPPDSNPYEQYS.